The subject of this entry is one T cell receptor beta chain. The table came from immunoSEQ multiplex PCR; TCRdb's copy has only in-frame clones and leaves some out. The sample lists 250,000 or so clones, about 91% seen once, with about 4.6% in the top ten. The entry originates in a study of blood T cell repertoires in COVID-19. Study-wide context: Acute and convalescent COVID-19 specimens originated in the United States, Italy and Spain. The cDNA or gDNA used as material had been derived from T cells, B-cell-depleted T cells, or PBMCs.

V shed 5 bases and J shed 17 bases, with 19 bases lying between them. Germline loops: CDR1 SGHTA, CDR2 FQGNSA. The CDR3 has 13 residues. The chain combines TRBV7-2 with TRBJ2-6; maybe TRBD2 (6 bases). This TCR was recovered from a woman aged 40 to 50 who had recovered from COVID-19. Specimen: peripheral blood. The CDR3 bases are TGTGCCAGCAGCCCCCCGTCGGGGGTAGATATGACTTTC. It yields the protein CASSPPSGVDMTF.